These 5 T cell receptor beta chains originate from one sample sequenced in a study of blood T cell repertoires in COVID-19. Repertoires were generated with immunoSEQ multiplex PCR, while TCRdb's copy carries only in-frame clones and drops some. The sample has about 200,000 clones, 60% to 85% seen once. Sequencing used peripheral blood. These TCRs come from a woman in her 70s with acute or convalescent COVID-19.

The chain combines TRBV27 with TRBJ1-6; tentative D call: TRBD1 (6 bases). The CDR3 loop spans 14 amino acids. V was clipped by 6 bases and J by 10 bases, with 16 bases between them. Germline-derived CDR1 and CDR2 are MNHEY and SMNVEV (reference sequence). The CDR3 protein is CASRLDRTQSPLHF. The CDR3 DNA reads TGTGCCAGCAGACTAGACAGGACGCAGTCACCCCTCCACTTT.

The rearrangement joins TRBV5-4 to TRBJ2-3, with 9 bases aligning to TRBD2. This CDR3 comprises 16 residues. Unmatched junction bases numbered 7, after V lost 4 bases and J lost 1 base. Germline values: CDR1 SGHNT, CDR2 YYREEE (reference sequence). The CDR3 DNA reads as TGTGCCAGCAGCCTCGCAGCGGGGGGCCGCACAGATACGCAGTATTTT. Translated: CASSLAAGGRTDTQYF.

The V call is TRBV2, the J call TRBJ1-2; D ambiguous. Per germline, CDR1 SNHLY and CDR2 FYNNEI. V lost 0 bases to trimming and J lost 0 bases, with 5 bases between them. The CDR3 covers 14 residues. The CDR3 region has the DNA TGTGCCAGCAGTGAAGCGCGGACTAACTATGGCTACACCTTC. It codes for CASSEARTNYGYTF.

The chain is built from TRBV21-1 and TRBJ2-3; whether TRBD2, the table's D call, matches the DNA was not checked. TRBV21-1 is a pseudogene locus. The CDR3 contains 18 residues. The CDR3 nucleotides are TGTGCCAGCAGCAAAGTTAAGTCTAAGCCCACTAGCACAGATACGCAGTATTTT. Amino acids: CASSKVKSKPTSTDTQYF.

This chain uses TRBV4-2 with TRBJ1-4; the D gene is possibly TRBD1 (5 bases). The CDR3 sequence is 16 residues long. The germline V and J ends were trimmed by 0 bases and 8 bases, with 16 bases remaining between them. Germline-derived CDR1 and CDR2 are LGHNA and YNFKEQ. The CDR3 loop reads CASSQDYQGGREKLFF. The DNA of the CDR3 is TGTGCCAGCAGCCAAGATTATCAGGGAGGTCGGGAAAAACTGTTTTTT.